This TCR beta chain was captured by sequencing in a study of cytomegalovirus exposure and HLA in healthy donors. The CDR3 has 15 amino acids. The germline V gene has CDR1 MNHNS and CDR2 SASEGT. V lost 0 bases to trimming and J lost 7 bases, with 15 bases between them. PCR involved 60 Vbeta and 13 Jbeta primers. Sequencing used immunoSEQ multiplex PCR; TCRdb keeps in-frame clones, though not all of them. The sample has some 98,000 clones, about 81% seen once. This chain links TRBV6-1 with TRBJ1-2; no definite D call. This TCR derives from a middle-aged man in good health and CMV-seronegative. Material: PBMCs. The CDR3: CASSEAGGYIGGYTF. For the CDR3, the DNA is TGTGCCAGCAGTGAAGCTGGAGGGTACATCGGTGGCTACACCTTC.